The entry below describes one T cell receptor (beta chain). This clone was seen a single time. It has no known antigen specificity. Base qualities are missing; no much larger clone stands one base away. Reading the germline V gene (reference sequence) gives CDR1 MNHEY and CDR2 SMNVEV. Reading from cysteine to phenylalanine, the CDR3 counts 16 amino acids. CDR3 DNA only is kept here, 48 bases in frame from base 1. Germline trimming amounts to 0 bases on V and 1 base on J, with 4 as the count of junction bases outside the gene matches. This entry belongs to a study of cytomegalovirus exposure and HLA in healthy donors (dated by TCRdb to 2016 to 2017). Turning to the overall study: According to a later analysis, the roughly 130 validation repertoires were produced on the same platform as the 666 repertoires of the first cohort. The study aimed to test whether signatures of past pathogen exposure could be identified by cataloging public T cell receptors. In addition to the first cohort of 666 subjects, a separate validation cohort of 130 or so different subjects was used. The study combined high-throughput TCR immunosequencing, statistical association of individual TCRs with disease status, and machine learning to predict cytomegalovirus infection status.

The donors were included in the validation cohort of some 120 subjects, a group kept apart from the 666-subject first cohort. The library was made by the immunoSEQ multiplex PCR assay. In the source study's methods: A statistical classification framework was built for diagnosing cytomegalovirus status from the catalog of TCR beta chain sequences. TCRdb mirrors the immuneACCESS table, restricted to in-frame sequences. Some clones are absent from its copies; in checked studies, under half trace to an unresolved V gene, and the reason for the others is unknown. That table furnishes V, J and clone size, whereas the DNA furnished D and trimming. The sample includes about 140,000 clones, with approximately 84% observed a single time. Roughly 27% of the sample goes to the ten largest clones. Study-wide findings and limitations: The study gave a list of 150 to 200 TCR beta chains associated with cytomegalovirus. All 120 or so repertoires were used to score co-occurrence in the validation cohort in a later analysis, because that analysis had no HLA typing for the cohort. The authors suggested that the approach could potentially be extended to other disease states and immunological phenotypes. Cytomegalovirus status was reported to be diagnosed by the classifier with high specificity and sensitivity in both the original and validation cohorts. Of the cluster scores, around 95% were above 0 in a later analysis, which found that TCRs clustered in the first cohort also tended to co-occur in the 90 to 150 validation repertoires. Across donors, most TCR sequences were observed very rarely, whereas some public TCRs were present in many individuals. In vitro tests confirmed that a few of the cytomegalovirus-associated TCR beta chains recognize cytomegalovirus antigens.

The chain employs TRBV27 and TRBJ2-3, and 7 junctional nucleotides match TRBD2. The sequence was obtained from a man younger than 45 in good health and CMV-seropositive. Sequences were obtained from PBMCs. The DNA sequence is as follows: TGTGCCAGCAGTTTATCTTCTAGCGGCCGCACAGATACGCAGTATTTT. It specifies CASSLSSSGRTDTQYF.